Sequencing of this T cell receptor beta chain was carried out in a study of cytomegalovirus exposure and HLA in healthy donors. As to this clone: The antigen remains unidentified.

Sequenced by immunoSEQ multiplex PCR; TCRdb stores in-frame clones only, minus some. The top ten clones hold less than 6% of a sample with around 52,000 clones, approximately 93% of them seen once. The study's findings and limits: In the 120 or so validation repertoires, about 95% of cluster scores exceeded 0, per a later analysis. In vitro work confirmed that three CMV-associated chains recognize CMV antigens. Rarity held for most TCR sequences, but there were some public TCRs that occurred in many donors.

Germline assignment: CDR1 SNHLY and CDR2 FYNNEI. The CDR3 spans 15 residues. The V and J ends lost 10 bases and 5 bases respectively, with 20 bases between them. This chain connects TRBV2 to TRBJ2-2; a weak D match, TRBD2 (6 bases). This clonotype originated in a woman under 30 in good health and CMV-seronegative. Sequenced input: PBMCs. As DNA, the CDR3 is TGTGCCATTCTACCCCCCGGGAGAGTGACCGGGGAGCTGTTTTTT. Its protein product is CAILPPGRVTGELFF.